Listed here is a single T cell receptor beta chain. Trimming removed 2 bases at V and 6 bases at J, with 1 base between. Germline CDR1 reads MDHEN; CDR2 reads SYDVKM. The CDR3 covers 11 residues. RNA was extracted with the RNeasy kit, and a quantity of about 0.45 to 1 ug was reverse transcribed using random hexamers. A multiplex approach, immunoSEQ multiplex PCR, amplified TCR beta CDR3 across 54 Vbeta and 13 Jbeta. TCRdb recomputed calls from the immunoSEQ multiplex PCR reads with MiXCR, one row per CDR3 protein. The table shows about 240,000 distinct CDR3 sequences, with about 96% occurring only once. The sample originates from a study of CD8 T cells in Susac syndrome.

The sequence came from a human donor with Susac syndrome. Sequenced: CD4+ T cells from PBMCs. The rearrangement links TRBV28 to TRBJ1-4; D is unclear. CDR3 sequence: CASSLHEKLFF. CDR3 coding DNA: TGTGCCAGCAGTTTACATGAAAAACTGTTTTTT.